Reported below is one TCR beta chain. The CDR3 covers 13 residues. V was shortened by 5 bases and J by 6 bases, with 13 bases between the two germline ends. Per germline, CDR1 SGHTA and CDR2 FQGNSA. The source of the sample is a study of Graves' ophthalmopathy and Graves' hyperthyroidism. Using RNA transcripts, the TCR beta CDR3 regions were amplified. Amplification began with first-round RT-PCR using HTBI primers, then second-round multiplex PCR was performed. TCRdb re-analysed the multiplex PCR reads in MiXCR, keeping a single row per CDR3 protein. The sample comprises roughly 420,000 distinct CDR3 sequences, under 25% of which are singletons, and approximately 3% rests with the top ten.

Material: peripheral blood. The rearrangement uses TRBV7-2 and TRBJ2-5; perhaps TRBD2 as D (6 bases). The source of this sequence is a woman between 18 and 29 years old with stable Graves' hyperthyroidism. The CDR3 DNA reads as TGTGCCAGCAGCGTCCCCGCGGGGAAGACCCAGTACTTC. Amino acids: CASSVPAGKTQYF.